This T cell receptor beta chain originates from a study of CD8 T cell repertoires and HIV-1 epitope variants. Whole-study context: Separate wells received one of Twenty-five Gag or Nef variant peptides.

Losses at the gene ends were 11 bases for V and 4 bases for J; bases not matched to a gene: 10. In germline, CDR1 is MRHNA, CDR2 SNTAGT. There are 14 residues in the CDR3. The table came from immunoSEQ multiplex PCR; TCRdb's copy has only in-frame clones and leaves some out. The sample consists of 3,500 or so clones, under 70% of them appearing once. Concerning this clone: Its specificity is not known.

The chain joins TRBV6-4 to TRBJ2-1; TRBD2 matches 8 bases. Sequenced input: cultured CD8+ T cells derived from PBMCs. This TCR came from a male donor with HIV. In DNA, the CDR3 is TGTGCCCCGAGGGGTAGCGGGGAATACAATGAGCAGTTCTTC. It codes for CAPRGSGEYNEQFF.